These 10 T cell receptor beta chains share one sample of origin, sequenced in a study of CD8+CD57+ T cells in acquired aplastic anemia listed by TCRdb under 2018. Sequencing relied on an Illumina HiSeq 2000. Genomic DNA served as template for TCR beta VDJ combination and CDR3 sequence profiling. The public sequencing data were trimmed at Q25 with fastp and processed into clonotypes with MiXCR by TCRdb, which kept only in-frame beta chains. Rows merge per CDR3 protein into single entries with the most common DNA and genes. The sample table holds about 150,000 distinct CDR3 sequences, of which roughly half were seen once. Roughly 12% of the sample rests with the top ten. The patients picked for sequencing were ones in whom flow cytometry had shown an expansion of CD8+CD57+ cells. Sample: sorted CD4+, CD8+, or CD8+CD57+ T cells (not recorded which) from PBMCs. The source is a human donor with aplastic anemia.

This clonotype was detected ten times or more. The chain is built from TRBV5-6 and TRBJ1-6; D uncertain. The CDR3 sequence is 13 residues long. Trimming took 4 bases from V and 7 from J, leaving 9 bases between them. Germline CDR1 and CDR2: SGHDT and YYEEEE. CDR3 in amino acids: CASSPGGNSPLHF. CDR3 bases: TGTGCCAGCAGCCCGGGAGGGAATTCACCCCTCCACTTT. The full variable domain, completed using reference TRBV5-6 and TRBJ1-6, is DAGVTQSPTHLIKTRGQQVTLRCSPKSGHDTVSWYQQALGQGPQFIFQYYEEEERQRGNFPDRFSGHQFPNYSSELNVNALLLGDSALYLCASSPGGNSPLHFGNGTRLTVT.

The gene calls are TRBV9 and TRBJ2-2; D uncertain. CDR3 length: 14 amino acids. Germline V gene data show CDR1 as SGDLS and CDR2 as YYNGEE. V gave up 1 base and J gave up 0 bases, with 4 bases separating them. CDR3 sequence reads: CASSVPANTGELFF. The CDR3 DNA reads TGTGCCAGCAGCGTACCCGCGAACACCGGGGAGCTGTTTTTT.

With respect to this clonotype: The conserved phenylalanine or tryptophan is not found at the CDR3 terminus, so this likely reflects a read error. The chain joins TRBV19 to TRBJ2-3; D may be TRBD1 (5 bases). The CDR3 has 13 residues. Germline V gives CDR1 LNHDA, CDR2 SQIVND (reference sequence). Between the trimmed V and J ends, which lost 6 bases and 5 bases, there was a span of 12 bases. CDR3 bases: TGTGCCAGTAGCCTACAGGCGGTAGATACGCAGTATCTT. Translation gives CASSLQAVDTQYL.

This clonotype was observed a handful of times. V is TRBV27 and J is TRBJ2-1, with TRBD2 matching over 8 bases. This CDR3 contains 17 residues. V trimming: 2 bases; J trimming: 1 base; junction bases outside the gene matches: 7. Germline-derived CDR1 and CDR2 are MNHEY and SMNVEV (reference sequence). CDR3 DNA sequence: TGTGCCAGCAGTTTAAAAGGCGGGGGGCGGTCCTACAATGAGCAGTTCTTC. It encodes CASSLKGGGRSYNEQFF.

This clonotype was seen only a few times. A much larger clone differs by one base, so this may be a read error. The CDR3 here is CASSIGIQEGTVQYF. In DNA form, the CDR3 reads TGTGCCAGTAGTATAGGAATCCAGGAGGGGACGGTCCAGTACTTC. The genes are TRBV19 and TRBJ2-5; D perhaps matches TRBD2 (6 bases). The CDR3 loop spans 15 amino acids. Germline CDR1 and CDR2: LNHDA and SQIVND (reference sequence). Trimming left V 1 base short and J 10 bases short, with 19 bases between. The variable domain in full, with the rest retrieved from reference TRBV19 and TRBJ2-5, is DGGITQSPKYLFRKEGQNVTLSCEQNLNHDAMYWYRQDPGQGLRLIYYSQIVNDFQKGDIAEGYSVSREKKESFPLTVTSAQKNPTAFYLCASSIGIQEGTVQYFGPGTRLLVL.

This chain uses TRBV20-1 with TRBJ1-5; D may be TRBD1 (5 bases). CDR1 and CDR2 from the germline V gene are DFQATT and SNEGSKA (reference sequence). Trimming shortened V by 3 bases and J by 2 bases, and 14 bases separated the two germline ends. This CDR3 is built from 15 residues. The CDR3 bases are TGCAGTGCTAGTCGTAGGAGGGGTGGCAATCAGCCCCAGCATTTT. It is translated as CSASRRRGGNQPQHF.

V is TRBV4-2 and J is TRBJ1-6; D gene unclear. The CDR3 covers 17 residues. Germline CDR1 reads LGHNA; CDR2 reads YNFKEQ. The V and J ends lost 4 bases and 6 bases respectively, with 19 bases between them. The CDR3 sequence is CASSPTRTAVPNSPLHF. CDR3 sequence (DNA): TGTGCCAGCAGCCCGACAAGAACGGCCGTCCCTAATTCACCCCTCCACTTT.

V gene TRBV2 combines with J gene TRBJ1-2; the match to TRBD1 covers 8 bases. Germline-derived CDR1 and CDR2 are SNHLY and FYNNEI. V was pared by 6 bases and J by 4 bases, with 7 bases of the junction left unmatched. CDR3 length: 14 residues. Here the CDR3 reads CASSGQGGVYGYTF. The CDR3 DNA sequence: TGTGCCAGCAGCGGACAGGGAGGTGTCTATGGCTACACCTTC.

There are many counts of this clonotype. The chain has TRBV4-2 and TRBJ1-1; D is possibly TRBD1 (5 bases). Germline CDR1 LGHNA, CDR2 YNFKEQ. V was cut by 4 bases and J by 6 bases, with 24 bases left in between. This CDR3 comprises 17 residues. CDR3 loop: CASSPPTVSLGVAEAFF. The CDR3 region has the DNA TGTGCCAGCAGCCCGCCGACAGTGAGCTTAGGGGTGGCTGAAGCTTTCTTT.

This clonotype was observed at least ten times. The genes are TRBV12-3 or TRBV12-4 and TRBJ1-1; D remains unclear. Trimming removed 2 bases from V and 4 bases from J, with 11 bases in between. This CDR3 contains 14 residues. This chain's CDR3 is CASSLNPGFTEAFF. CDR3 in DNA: TGTGCCAGCAGTTTAAACCCGGGGTTCACTGAAGCTTTCTTT.